One sample yielded the 16 T cell receptor beta chains listed below, sequenced in a study of spatial heterogeneity in lung cancer. The time point denotes: sample taken at primary tumor resection. Whole RNA, isolated from tumor, nontumor lung or frozen PBMC, was sequenced without prior sorting. TCRdb fed the 5' RACE reads into MiXCR, producing one record per CDR3 protein. The table has almost 75,000 distinct CDR3 sequences, about an eighth seen once; the top ten hold approximately 7.2%. The sample in question was PBMCs, obtained at surgery. Source of these receptors: a male donor with early-stage non-small cell lung cancer.

The chain combines TRBV18 with TRBJ2-5; no reliable D call. This CDR3 is 15 amino acids long. Between the trimmed V and J ends, which lost 0 bases and 5 bases, there was a span of 13 bases. CDR1 is KGHSH, CDR2 LQKENI, per germline. DNA for the CDR3: TGTGCCAGCTCACCACCGGGCACCCGAGCGGAGACCCAGTACTTC. Translated: CASSPPGTRAETQYF.

This clonotype was counted only a few times. This chain uses TRBV27 with TRBJ2-3; 8 nucleotides line up with TRBD1. Trimming at V came to 6 bases and at J to 1 base, leaving 9 bases not matched to a gene. There are 16 residues in the CDR3. The germline gives CDR1 MNHEY, CDR2 SMNVEV (reference sequence). Here the CDR3 reads CASSSDRGRGTDTQYF. CDR3 DNA sequence: TGTGCCAGCAGCTCAGACAGGGGTCGGGGCACAGATACGCAGTATTTT.

The chain combines TRBV12-3 or TRBV12-4 with TRBJ1-3; D is unclear. V lost 6 bases and J lost 0, with 6 bases in between. CDR3 size: 13 residues. The CDR3 DNA reads TGTGCCAGCAGCCAAATCTCTGGAAACACCATATATTTT. It is translated as CASSQISGNTIYF.

This clonotype was observed a handful of times. The gene calls are TRBV20-1 and TRBJ2-5; 10 positions match TRBD1. V lost 6 bases and J lost 4; bases outside the gene matches: 2. CDR1 DFQATT and CDR2 SNEGSKA come from the germline V gene (reference sequence). CDR3 length: 12 amino acids. This CDR3 reads CSARDRGETQYF. The CDR3, as DNA: TGCAGTGCCCGGGACAGGGGAGAGACCCAGTACTTC.

The genes are TRBV4-3 and TRBJ1-1; 7 positions agree with TRBD1. V gave up 2 bases and J gave up 1 base; unmatched junction bases: 7. This CDR3 has 16 amino acids. The germline gives CDR1 LGHNA, CDR2 YSLEER. The DNA of the CDR3 is TGCGCCAGCAGCCAAATTTGGGACAGTCCGAACACTGAAGCTTTCTTT. It codes for CASSQIWDSPNTEAFF.

The chain links TRBV6-1 to TRBJ2-1; possibly TRBD2 for D (5 bases). The length of the CDR3 is 15 residues. The germline V and J ends were trimmed by 6 bases and 6 bases, with 18 bases remaining between them. Germline-derived CDR1 and CDR2 are MNHNS and SASEGT. The CDR3 sequence is CASRPRGVATNEQFF. Written as DNA, the CDR3 is TGTGCCAGCAGACCTCGGGGAGTAGCGACCAATGAGCAGTTCTTC.

Only a few counts were recorded for this clonotype. The chain recombines TRBV11-2 with TRBJ2-1; D is possibly TRBD1 (5 bases). The CDR3 covers 15 residues. V was trimmed by 7 bases and J by 3 bases, leaving 16 bases between them. CDR1 is SGHAT, CDR2 FQNNGV, per germline. For the CDR3, the DNA is TGTGCCAGCACCTTGGGGCCAGCGATCTACAATGAGCAGTTCTTC. Residues: CASTLGPAIYNEQFF.

This clonotype has at least ten counts. V is TRBV19 and J is TRBJ2-3; D may be TRBD2 (5 bases). The CDR3 contains 16 residues. Trimming removed 6 bases from V and 2 bases from J, with 18 bases in between. CDR1 and CDR2 from the germline V gene are LNHDA and SQIVND (reference sequence). CDR3: CASRSLRAPHTDTQYF. The CDR3 DNA reads TGTGCCAGTAGATCATTGAGGGCCCCACACACAGATACGCAGTATTTT.

This rearrangement joins TRBV6-2 or TRBV6-3 to TRBJ2-1; unclear D gene. The CDR3 consists of 12 residues. CDR1 is MNHEY and CDR2 is SVGEGT in the germline V gene. V gave up 7 bases and J gave up 4 bases, with 8 bases separating them. As DNA, the CDR3 is TGTGCCAGCAAGTATACTTACAATGAGCAGTTCTTC. This codes for CASKYTYNEQFF.

This clonotype was seen a few times. The chain employs TRBV12-3 or TRBV12-4 and TRBJ1-2; no clear D. Deletions cut 4 bases from V and 9 bases from J, with 9 bases between. The CDR3 consists of 11 residues. The CDR3 is CASSSRISYTF. The CDR3 bases are TGTGCCAGCAGTTCCAGGATAAGCTACACCTTC.

This clonotype has at least ten counts. The chain recombines TRBV29-1 with TRBJ1-2; D gene uncertain. Trimming left V 7 bases short and J 7 bases short, with 7 bases between. Germline CDR1 SQVTM, CDR2 ANQGSEA. This CDR3 has 9 residues. The CDR3 is CSADFGYTF. The CDR3, as DNA: TGCAGCGCAGACTTTGGCTACACCTTC.

This clonotype was recorded once. At one boundary the junction diverges from the germline segment, which might be a read error. The chain links TRBV2 to TRBJ1-5, with a possible D match to TRBD1 (5 bases). This CDR3 region has 15 residues. Germline V gives CDR1 SNHLY, CDR2 FYNNEI. CDR3 bases: TGTACCAGCAGCGACAGTAGTTCTAGCAATCAGCCCCAGCATTTT. Amino acid sequence: CTSSDSSSSNQPQHF.

This clonotype ranks as medium-sized (0.01 to 0.1%). This rearrangement joins TRBV29-1 to TRBJ1-3; tentatively, D is TRBD1 (5 bases). The CDR3 sequence is 12 residues long. Germline CDR1 and CDR2: SQVTM and ANQGSEA. The V gene lost 5 bases and the J gene lost 2 bases, with 7 bases spanning the gap. This CDR3 is CSVPGTGNTIYF. The DNA for the CDR3 is TGCAGCGTTCCAGGGACTGGAAACACCATATATTTT.

The chain joins TRBV24-1 to TRBJ2-1; TRBD2 matches at 7 bases. V was clipped by 9 bases and J by 8 bases; unmatched bases: 12. Germline CDR1 KGHDR, CDR2 SFDVKD. CDR3 length: 14 residues. The DNA of the CDR3 is TGTGCCACCTCCCGGACTAGTAATCAGGATGAGCAGTTCTTC. Protein product: CATSRTSNQDEQFF.

This clonotype was counted a few times. The CDR3 sequence: CAWTPKTGAEEPQHF. The CDR3 coding sequence is TGTGCCTGGACACCGAAGACAGGAGCGGAGGAGCCCCAGCATTTT. The chain combines TRBV30 with TRBJ1-5, with a weak D call TRBD1 (6 bases). Germline CDR1 GTSNPN, CDR2 SVGIG (reference sequence). V lost 4 bases, J lost 8 bases, and 21 bases lay in between. This CDR3 has 15 amino acids.

This chain links TRBV7-6 with TRBJ2-3; the D is unclear. Germline assignment: CDR1 SGHVS and CDR2 FNYEAQ. Trimming took 0 bases from V and 6 from J, leaving 7 bases between them. The CDR3 is 13 residues long. CDR3 in DNA: TGTGCCAGCAGCTTAGCGGTGACTGATACGCAGTATTTT. Translated: CASSLAVTDTQYF. The full variable domain, rest sourced from reference TRBV7-6 and TRBJ2-3, is GAGVSQSPRYKVTKRGQDVALRCDPISGHVSLYWYRQALGQGPEFLTYFNYEAQQDKSGLPNDRFSAERPEGSISTLTIQRTEQRDSAMYRCASSLAVTDTQYFGPGTRLTVL.